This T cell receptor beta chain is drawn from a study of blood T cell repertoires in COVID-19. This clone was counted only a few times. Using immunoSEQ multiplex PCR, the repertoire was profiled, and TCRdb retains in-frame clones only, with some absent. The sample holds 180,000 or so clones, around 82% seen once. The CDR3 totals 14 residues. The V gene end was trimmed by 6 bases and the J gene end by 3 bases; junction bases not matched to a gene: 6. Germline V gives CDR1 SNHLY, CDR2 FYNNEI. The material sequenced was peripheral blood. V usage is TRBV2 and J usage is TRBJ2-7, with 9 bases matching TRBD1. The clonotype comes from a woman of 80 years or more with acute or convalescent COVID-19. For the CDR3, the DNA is TGTGCCAGCAGGGAACCGGGACAGGGCTACGAGCAGTACTTC. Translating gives CASREPGQGYEQYF.